These T cell receptor beta chains were read from a single sample in a study of CD8+CD57+ T cells in acquired aplastic anemia. TCRdb itself ran the reads through MiXCR, one entry per CDR3 protein. This table holds roughly 240,000 distinct CDR3 sequences, 45% to 50% found once. The source material was sorted CD4+, CD8+, or CD8+CD57+ T cells (not recorded which) from PBMCs. These receptors originate from a human donor with aplastic anemia. Both conserved end residues are part of each CDR3. The D gene is left open where the match is weak. Clone size is stated in some rows and not others, as once, few, many or a class when expanded.

clone_size	d_call	v_call	j_call	cdr3_nt	cdr3_aa
once	TRBD2	TRBV7-6	TRBJ2-3	TGTGCCAGTCAAACTAGCGGGGGGGCAGATACGCAGTATTTT	CASQTSGGADTQYF
.	.	TRBV20-1	TRBJ1-2	TGCAGTGCTAGAGGGGGGAAGGACGCTAACTATGGCTACACCTTC	CSARGGKDANYGYTF
.	TRBD2	TRBV29-1	TRBJ2-3	TGCAGCGTTGACGGGTGGGCGGGAGTGACAGATACGCAGTATTTT	CSVDGWAGVTDTQYF
.	TRBD1	TRBV7-2	TRBJ2-7	TGTGCCAGCAGCTCCCTTGGGACAGGGGGCCGTCAGTACTTC	CASSSLGTGGRQYF
many	.	TRBV11-3	TRBJ2-2	TGTGCCAGCAGCTTAGAACTGTTTCTGAACACCGGGGAGCTGTTTTTT	CASSLELFLNTGELFF
many	.	TRBV25-1	TRBJ1-4	TGTGCCAGCAGTCTGGGAACGGGAGTGAGTGAAAAACTGTTTTTT	CASSLGTGVSEKLFF
many	.	TRBV7-9	TRBJ1-5	TGTGCCAGCAGCCTCCCCGGGAACAATCAGCCCCAGCATTTT	CASSLPGNNQPQHF
.	.	TRBV2	TRBJ1-2	TGTGCCAGCAGTGGGTTCTCGAGCGCCTTC	CASSGFSSAF
.	.	TRBV7-6	TRBJ1-6	TGTGCCAGCAGCGACGAGGGATCAAATTCACCCCTCCACTTT	CASSDEGSNSPLHF
.	.	TRBV5-1	TRBJ1-2	TGTGCCAGCAGCCAAGATAGGGGGGCTCGGAACTATGGCTACACCTTC	CASSQDRGARNYGYTF
.	.	TRBV25-1	TRBJ1-1	TGTGCCAGCAGCGTTCCCCCGGGACAAGGGGCCCGGGGGGACACTGAAGCTTTCTTT	CASSVPPGQGARGDTEAFF
many	TRBD1	TRBV10-3	TRBJ2-3	TGTGCCATCAGTTTAATCCCCAGGAAGGACAGGAACACAGATACGCAGTATTTT	CAISLIPRKDRNTDTQYF
.	.	TRBV15	TRBJ1-1	TGTGCCACCAGCGGGGGCCAGAACACTGAAGCTTTCTTT	CATSGGQNTEAFF
.	.	TRBV6-1	TRBJ2-7	TGTGCCAGCAGCCTCAATATATACGAGCAGTACTTC	CASSLNIYEQYF
.	.	TRBV7-9	TRBJ1-2	TGTGCCAGCAGCTTAGGAACAGGGTTGGACTATGGCTACACCTTC	CASSLGTGLDYGYTF
.	TRBD2	TRBV5-1	TRBJ2-3	TGCGCCAGCAGCCTTGGGACTAGCGGCGGGGGAGATACGCAGTATTTT	CASSLGTSGGGDTQYF
.	.	TRBV6-5	TRBJ2-2	TGTGCCAGCAGGAACGGGGAGCTGTTTTTT	CASRNGELFF
.	.	TRBV5-1	TRBJ1-3	TGCGCCAGCAGCCCCGGGACCCCGAGCTCTGGAAACACCATATATTTT	CASSPGTPSSGNTIYF
.	.	TRBV29-1	TRBJ1-1	TGCAGCGCCTCGCCCGGGGGGACTAACACTGAAGCTTTCTTT	CSASPGGTNTEAFF
.	.	TRBV29-1	TRBJ1-3	TGCAGCGTTGGGACAGTGGGATTCGGGTCTGGAAACACCATATATTTT	CSVGTVGFGSGNTIYF
many	TRBD1	TRBV29-1	TRBJ2-3	TGCAGCGTTTTGTCGAGTGGAAGACAGGGGGCTGGCACAGATACGCAGTATTTT	CSVLSSGRQGAGTDTQYF
.	.	TRBV28	TRBJ1-1	TGTGCCAGCAACTTACCACAGCTGAACACTGAAGCTTTCTTT	CASNLPQLNTEAFF
.	.	TRBV5-5	TRBJ2-5	TGTGCCAACAGCTTATTCGGATCAAGCCTCGAGACCCAGTACTTC	CANSLFGSSLETQYF
many	.	TRBV7-6	TRBJ1-5	TGTGCCAGCAGCTTAGGTGAGGGGGACCCCCAGCATTTT	CASSLGEGDPQHF
.	.	TRBV5-5	TRBJ1-1	TGTGCCAGCAGCTTGGTTGGCACTGAAGCTTCCTTT	CASSLVGTEASF
.	TRBD1	TRBV2	TRBJ2-5	TGTGCCAGCAGGGACATCGGGGACAGGGGGCGGGAGACCCAGTACTTC	CASRDIGDRGRETQYF
.	.	TRBV4-3	TRBJ1-1	TGCGCCAGCAGCCAGCACAGGCAGTCGAACGCTGAAGCTTTCTTT	CASSQHRQSNAEAFF
many	TRBD2	TRBV19	TRBJ2-5	TGTGCCAGTGCCCCATTTAGCGGGGCACCAGAGACCCAGTACTTC	CASAPFSGAPETQYF
.	.	TRBV19	TRBJ1-5	TGTGCCAGTAGTGCCACGACAGGTTCTCATCAGCCCCAGCATTTT	CASSATTGSHQPQHF
few	.	TRBV10-3	TRBJ2-1	TGTGCCAGCACCTTTGCCACCGCTTCAACAGGGCTTATCTACAATGAGCAGTTCTTC	CASTFATASTGLIYNEQFF
many	.	TRBV7-3	TRBJ2-1	TGTGCCAGCGGGGGCAAGAGCTCCTACAATGAGCAGTTCTTC	CASGGKSSYNEQFF
many	TRBD2	TRBV9	TRBJ2-5	TGTGCCAGCAGCCTTCCTTGGGCGGGGGGGGAAGAGACCCAGTACTTC	CASSLPWAGGEETQYF
.	TRBD1	TRBV7-3	TRBJ1-2	TGTGCCAGCAGCTCGCAGGGGGGAACCCGCTATGGCTACACCTTC	CASSSQGGTRYGYTF
few	TRBD2	TRBV2	TRBJ2-1	TGTGCCAGCAGTATGAGCATAGCGGGAGACGGTGAGCAGTTCTTC	CASSMSIAGDGEQFF
.	TRBD2	TRBV25-1	TRBJ2-7	TGTGCCAGCAGTGGACTAGCGGGGCACTCCTACGAGCAGTACTTC	CASSGLAGHSYEQYF
.	TRBD1	TRBV20-1	TRBJ2-5	TGCAGTGCGATCGACAGGGGGCGCGATCAGCCCCAGTACTTC	CSAIDRGRDQPQYF
.	.	TRBV12-3/TRBV12-4	TRBJ1-2	TGTGCCAGCAGTGACAAAAACTATGGCTACACCTTC	CASSDKNYGYTF
many	.	TRBV7-8	TRBJ2-2	TGTGCCAACGCCCACGTAGTGACCGGGGAGCTGTTTTTT	CANAHVVTGELFF
once	.	TRBV29-1	TRBJ2-5	TGCAGCGTTTTTGGCACTCGGGAGACCCAGTACTTC	CSVFGTRETQYF
many	.	TRBV7-2	TRBJ2-5	TGTGCCAGCGGTTACTTAGAGACCCAGTACTTC	CASGYLETQYF
.	.	TRBV29-1	TRBJ1-1	TGCAGCGTTGAAGCGCAGGGAGGAACTGAAGCTTTCTTT	CSVEAQGGTEAFF
.	.	TRBV7-9	TRBJ2-7	TGTGCCAGCCCTAACGAGCAGTACTTC	CASPNEQYF
few	.	TRBV5-1	TRBJ1-6	TGCGCCAGCATACCTAGGGGGAATCGGTATAATTCACCCCTCCACTTT	CASIPRGNRYNSPLHF
few	.	TRBV28	TRBJ1-2	TGTGCCAGCAGTTTGGGACAAATCCCTCTTGGCTACACCTTC	CASSLGQIPLGYTF
.	.	TRBV5-1	TRBJ2-6	TGCGCCAGCAGCGATATGAGGGGACGGGAGCTTTACGGGGCCAACGTCCTGACTTTC	CASSDMRGRELYGANVLTF
.	TRBD1	TRBV13	TRBJ2-2	TGTGCCAGCAGCTCACGCCTGACAGGGGGCCCCGGGGAGCTGTTTTTT	CASSSRLTGGPGELFF
many	TRBD1	TRBV12-3/TRBV12-4	TRBJ2-3	TGTGCCAGCAGTTGGACAGGGGGTAGGACAGATACGCAGTATTTT	CASSWTGGRTDTQYF
many	TRBD1	TRBV29-1	TRBJ1-1	TGCAGCGTTGAGGGGGGGGACAGCCCGAACACTGAAGCTTTCTTT	CSVEGGDSPNTEAFF
once	.	TRBV24-1	TRBJ2-1	TGTGCCACCAGTGATTTCTCGGCAGGGCCCAATGAGCAGTTCTTC	CATSDFSAGPNEQFF
.	.	TRBV30	TRBJ2-7	TGTGCCTGGAGTGTAGAATACAGGGATGGCGAGCAGTACTTC	CAWSVEYRDGEQYF
many	.	TRBV19	TRBJ2-7	TGTGCCAGTAGTATATCCGGAGATAGCTCCTACGAGCAGTACTTC	CASSISGDSSYEQYF
.	TRBD1	TRBV5-5	TRBJ1-4	TGTGCCAGCAGCTGGACAGGGTATGGAGAAAAACTGTTTTTT	CASSWTGYGEKLFF
.	.	TRBV15	TRBJ2-7	TGTGCCACCAGCAGAGATCTCGGGGGCTCATACGAGCAGTACTTC	CATSRDLGGSYEQYF